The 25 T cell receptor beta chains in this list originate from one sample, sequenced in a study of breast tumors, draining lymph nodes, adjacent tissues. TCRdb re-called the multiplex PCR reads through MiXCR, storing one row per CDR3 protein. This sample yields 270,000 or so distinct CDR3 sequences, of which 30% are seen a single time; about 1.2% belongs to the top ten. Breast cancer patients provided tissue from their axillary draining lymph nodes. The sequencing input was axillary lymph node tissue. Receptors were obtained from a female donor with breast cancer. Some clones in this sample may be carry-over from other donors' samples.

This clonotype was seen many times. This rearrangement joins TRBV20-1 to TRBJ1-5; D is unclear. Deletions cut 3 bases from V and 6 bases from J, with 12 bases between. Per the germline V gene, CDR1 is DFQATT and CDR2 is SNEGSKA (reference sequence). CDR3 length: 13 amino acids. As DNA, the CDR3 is TGCAGTGCTAGCCCAGACGTGGTTCAGCCCCAGCATTTT. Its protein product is CSASPDVVQPQHF.

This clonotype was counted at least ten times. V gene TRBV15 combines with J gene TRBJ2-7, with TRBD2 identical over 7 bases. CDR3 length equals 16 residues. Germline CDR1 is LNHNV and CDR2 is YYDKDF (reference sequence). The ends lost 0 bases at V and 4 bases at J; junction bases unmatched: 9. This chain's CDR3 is CATSRDRAGPLYEQYF. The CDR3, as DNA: TGTGCCACCAGCAGAGATCGAGCGGGACCCCTATACGAGCAGTACTTC.

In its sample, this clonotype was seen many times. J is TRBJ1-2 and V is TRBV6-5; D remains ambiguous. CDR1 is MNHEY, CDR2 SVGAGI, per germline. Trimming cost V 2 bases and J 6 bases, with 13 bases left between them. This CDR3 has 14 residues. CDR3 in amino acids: CASSYEEGGDGYTF. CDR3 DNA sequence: TGTGCCAGCAGTTACGAGGAGGGCGGGGATGGCTACACCTTC.

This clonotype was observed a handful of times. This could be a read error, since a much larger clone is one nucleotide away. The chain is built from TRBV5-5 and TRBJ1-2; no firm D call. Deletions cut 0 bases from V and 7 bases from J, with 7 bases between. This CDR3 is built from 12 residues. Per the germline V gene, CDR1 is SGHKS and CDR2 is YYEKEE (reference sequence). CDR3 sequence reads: CASSLGQSGYTF. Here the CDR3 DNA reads TGTGCCAGCAGCTTGGGCCAGTCTGGCTACACCTTC.

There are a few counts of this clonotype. The CDR3 nucleotides are TGTGCCAGCAGCTTAGCCAACCTTCCCGGGACAGGGGTAAGCTCCTACAATGAGCAGTTCTTC. Translation: CASSLANLPGTGVSSYNEQFF. The chain has TRBV7-8 and TRBJ2-1, with 10 bases aligning to TRBD1. This CDR3 comprises 21 residues. V shed 0 bases and J 0 bases; nucleotides not matched to a gene: 14. Germline V gene lookup returns CDR1 SGHVS and CDR2 FQNEAQ.

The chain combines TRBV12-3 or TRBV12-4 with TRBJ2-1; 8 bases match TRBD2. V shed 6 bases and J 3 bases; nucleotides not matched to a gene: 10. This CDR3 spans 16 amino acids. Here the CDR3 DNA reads TGTGCCAGCAGACTTCCCAAGCGGGAGTTCTACAATGAGCAGTTCTTC. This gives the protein CASRLPKREFYNEQFF.

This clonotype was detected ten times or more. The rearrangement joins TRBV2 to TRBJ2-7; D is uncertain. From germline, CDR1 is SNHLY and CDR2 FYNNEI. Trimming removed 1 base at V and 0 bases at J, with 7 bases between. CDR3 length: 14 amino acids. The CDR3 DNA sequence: TGTGCCAGCAGTGAAGTGGGCTACTCCTACGAGCAGTACTTC. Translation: CASSEVGYSYEQYF.

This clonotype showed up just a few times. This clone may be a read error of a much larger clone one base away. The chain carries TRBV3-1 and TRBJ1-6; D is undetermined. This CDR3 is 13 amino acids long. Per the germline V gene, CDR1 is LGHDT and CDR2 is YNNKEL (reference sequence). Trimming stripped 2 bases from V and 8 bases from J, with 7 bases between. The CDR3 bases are TGTGCCAGCAGCCAAACGGACCATTCACCCCTCCACTTT. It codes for CASSQTDHSPLHF.

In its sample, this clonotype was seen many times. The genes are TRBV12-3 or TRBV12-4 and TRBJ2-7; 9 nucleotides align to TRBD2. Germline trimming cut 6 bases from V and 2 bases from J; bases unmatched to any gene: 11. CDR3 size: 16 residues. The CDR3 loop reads CASRKAGTSRTYEQYF. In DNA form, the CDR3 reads TGTGCCAGCAGGAAGGCGGGGACTAGCCGTACCTACGAGCAGTACTTC.

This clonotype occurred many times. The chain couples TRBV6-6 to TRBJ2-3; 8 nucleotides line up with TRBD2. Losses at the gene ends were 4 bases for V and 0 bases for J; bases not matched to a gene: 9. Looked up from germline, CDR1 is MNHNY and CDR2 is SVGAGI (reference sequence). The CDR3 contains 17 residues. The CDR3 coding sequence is TGTGCCAGCAGTTTCCAAAGGCGGGAGGTGAGCACAGATACGCAGTATTTT. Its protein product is CASSFQRREVSTDTQYF.

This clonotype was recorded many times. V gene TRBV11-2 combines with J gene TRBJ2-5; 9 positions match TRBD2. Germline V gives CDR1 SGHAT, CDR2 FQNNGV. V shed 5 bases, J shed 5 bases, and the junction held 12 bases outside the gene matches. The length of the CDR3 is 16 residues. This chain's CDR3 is CASSPWTSANRETQYF. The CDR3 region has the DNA TGTGCCAGCAGCCCCTGGACTAGCGCCAACAGGGAGACCCAGTACTTC.

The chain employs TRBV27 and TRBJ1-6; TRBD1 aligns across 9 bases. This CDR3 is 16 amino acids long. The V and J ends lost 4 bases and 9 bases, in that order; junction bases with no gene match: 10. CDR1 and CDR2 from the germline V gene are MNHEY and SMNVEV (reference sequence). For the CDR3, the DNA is TGTGCCAGCAGTTCAACGACCGGGACAGGGAGTTCACCCCTCCACTTT. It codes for CASSSTTGTGSSPLHF.

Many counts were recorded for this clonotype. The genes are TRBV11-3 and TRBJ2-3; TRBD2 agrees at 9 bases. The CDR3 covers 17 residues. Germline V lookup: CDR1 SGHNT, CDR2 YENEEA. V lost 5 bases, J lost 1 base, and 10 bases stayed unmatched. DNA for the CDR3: TGTGCCAGCAGCCTTAGACTAGCGGTAGTTGGCACAGATACGCAGTATTTT. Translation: CASSLRLAVVGTDTQYF.

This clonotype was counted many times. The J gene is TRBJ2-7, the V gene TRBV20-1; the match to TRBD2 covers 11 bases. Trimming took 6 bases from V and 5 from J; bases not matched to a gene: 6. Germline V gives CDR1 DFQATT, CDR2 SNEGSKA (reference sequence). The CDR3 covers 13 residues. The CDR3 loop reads CSAKTSGVHEQYF. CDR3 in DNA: TGCAGTGCAAAGACTAGCGGGGTCCACGAGCAGTACTTC.

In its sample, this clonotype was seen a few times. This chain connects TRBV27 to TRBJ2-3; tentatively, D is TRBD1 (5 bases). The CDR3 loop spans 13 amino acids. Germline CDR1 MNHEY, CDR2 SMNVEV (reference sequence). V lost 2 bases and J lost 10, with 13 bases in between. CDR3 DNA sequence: TGTGCCAGCAGTTTACAGGGCGGCGATGCGCAGTATTTT. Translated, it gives CASSLQGGDAQYF.

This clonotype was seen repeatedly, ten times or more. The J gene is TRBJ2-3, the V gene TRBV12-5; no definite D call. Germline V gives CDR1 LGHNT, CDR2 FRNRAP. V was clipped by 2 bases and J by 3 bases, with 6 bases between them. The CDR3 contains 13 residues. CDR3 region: CASGLIGTDTQYF. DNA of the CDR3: TGTGCTAGTGGTTTGATTGGGACAGATACGCAGTATTTT.

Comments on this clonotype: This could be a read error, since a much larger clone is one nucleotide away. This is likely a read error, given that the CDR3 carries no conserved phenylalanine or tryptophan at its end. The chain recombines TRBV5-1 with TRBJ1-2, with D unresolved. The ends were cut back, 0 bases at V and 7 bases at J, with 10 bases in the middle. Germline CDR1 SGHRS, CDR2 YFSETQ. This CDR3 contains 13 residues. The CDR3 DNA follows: TGCGCCAGCAGCTTGGAGCCCCTAGGTGGCTACACCTCC. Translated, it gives CASSLEPLGGYTS.

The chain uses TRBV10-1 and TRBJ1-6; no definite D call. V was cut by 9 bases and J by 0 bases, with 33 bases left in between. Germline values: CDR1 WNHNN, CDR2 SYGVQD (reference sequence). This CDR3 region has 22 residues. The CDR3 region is CARGWVLSKPLQLCSYNSPLHF. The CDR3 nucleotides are TGCGCCAGAGGGTGGGTTTTATCTAAGCCTCTGCAGCTGTGCTCCTATAATTCACCCCTCCACTTT.

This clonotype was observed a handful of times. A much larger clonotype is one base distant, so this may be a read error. The CDR3 sequence: CASSLFRQARKAGQLFF. CDR3 bases: TGTGCCAGCAGCCTCTTCCGACAGGCAAGGAAGGCCGGGCAGCTGTTTTTT. V and J are TRBV7-9 and TRBJ2-2; possible D gene TRBD1, 6 bases. This CDR3 comprises 17 residues. The V gene's germline CDR1 is SEHNR and CDR2 FQNEAQ (reference sequence). The entire variable domain, with the rest obtained from reference TRBV7-9 and TRBJ2-2, is as follows: DTGVSQNPRHKITKRGQNVTFRCDPISEHNRLYWYRQTLGQGPEFLTYFQNEAQLEKSRLLSDRFSAERPKGSFSTLEIQRTEQGDSAMYLCASSLFRQARKAGQLFFGEGSRLTVL.

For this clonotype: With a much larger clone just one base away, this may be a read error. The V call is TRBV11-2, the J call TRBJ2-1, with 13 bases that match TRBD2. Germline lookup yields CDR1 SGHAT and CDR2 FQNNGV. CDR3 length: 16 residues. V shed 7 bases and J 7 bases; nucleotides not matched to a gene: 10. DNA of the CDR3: TGTGCCAGCATCGCGGGTGGGACTAGCGGGAAGAATGAGCAGTTCTTC. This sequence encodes CASIAGGTSGKNEQFF.

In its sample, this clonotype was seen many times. CDR3: CASSPLVGEGEQYF. The CDR3 DNA follows: TGTGCCAGCAGCCCTCTCGTGGGGGAGGGCGAGCAGTACTTC. The V and J genes are TRBV7-6 and TRBJ2-7; 7 bases agree with TRBD2. CDR3 length: 14 residues. The V and J ends lost 5 bases and 6 bases, in that order; junction bases with no gene match: 10. Germline V CDR1 and CDR2: SGHVS, FNYEAQ. The full variable domain, in which reference TRBV7-6 and TRBJ2-7 provide the parts outside the CDR3, is GAGVSQSPRYKVTKRGQDVALRCDPISGHVSLYWYRQALGQGPEFLTYFNYEAQQDKSGLPNDRFSAERPEGSISTLTIQRTEQRDSAMYRCASSPLVGEGEQYFGPGTRLTVT.

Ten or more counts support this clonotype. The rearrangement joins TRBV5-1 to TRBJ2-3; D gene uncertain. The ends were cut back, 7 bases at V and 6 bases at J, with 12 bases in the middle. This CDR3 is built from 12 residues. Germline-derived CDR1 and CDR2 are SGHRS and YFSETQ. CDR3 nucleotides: TGCGCCAGCTCCCCGGACGGGGATACGCAGTATTTT. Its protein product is CASSPDGDTQYF.

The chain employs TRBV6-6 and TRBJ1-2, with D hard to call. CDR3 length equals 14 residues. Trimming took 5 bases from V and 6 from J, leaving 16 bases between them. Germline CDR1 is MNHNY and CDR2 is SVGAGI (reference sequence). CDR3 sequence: CASSQGGVKDGYTF. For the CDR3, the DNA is TGTGCCAGCAGTCAAGGTGGGGTGAAGGATGGCTACACCTTC.

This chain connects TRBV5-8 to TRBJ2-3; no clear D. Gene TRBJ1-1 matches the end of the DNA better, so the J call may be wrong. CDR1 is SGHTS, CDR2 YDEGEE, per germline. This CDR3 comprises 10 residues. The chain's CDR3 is CASSLGSAFF. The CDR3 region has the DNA TGTGCCAGCAGCTTGGGTTCGGCTTTCTTT.

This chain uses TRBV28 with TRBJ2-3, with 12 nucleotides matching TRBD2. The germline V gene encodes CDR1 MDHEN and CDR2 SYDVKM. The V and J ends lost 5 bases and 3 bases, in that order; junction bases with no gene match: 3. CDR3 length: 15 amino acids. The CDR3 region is CASSASGRGTDTQYF. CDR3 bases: TGTGCCAGCAGTGCTAGCGGGAGGGGGACAGATACGCAGTATTTT. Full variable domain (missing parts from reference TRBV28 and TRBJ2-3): DVKVTQSSRYLVKRTGEKVFLECVQDMDHENMFWYRQDPGLGLRLIYFSYDVKMKEKGDIPEGYSVSREKKERFSLILESASTNQTSMYLCASSASGRGTDTQYFGPGTRLTVL.